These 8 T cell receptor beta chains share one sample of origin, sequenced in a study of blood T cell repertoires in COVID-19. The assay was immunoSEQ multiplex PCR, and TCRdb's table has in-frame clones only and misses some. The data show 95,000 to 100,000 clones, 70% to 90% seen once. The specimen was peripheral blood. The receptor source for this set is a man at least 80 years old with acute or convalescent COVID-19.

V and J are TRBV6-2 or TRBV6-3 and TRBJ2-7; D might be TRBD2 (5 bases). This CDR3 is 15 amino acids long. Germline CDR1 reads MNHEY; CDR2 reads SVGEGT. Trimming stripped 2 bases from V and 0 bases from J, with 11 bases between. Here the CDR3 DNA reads TGTGCCAGCAGTTACCCCAGCGGACCCTCCTACGAGCAGTACTTC. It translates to CASSYPSGPSYEQYF.

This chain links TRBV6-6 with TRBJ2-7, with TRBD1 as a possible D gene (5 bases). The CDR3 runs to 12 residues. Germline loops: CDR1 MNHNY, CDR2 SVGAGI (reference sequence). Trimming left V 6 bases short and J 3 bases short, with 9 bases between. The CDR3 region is CASSRDHYEQYF. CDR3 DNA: TGTGCCAGCAGCAGGGATCACTACGAGCAGTACTTC.

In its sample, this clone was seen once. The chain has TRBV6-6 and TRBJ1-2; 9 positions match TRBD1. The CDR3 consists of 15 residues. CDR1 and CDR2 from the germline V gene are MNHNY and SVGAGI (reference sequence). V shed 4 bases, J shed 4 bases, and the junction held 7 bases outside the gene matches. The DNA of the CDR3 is TGTGCCAGCAGTTCCATGTCGGGACAGGGCTATGGCTACACCTTC. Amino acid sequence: CASSSMSGQGYGYTF.

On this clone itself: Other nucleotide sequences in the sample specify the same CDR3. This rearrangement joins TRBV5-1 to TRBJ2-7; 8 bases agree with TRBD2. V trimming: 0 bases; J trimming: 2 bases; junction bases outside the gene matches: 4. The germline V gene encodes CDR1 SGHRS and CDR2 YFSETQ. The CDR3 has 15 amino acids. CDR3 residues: CASSLGLAGTYEQYF. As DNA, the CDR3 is TGCGCCAGCAGCTTGGGATTAGCGGGAACCTACGAGCAGTACTTC.

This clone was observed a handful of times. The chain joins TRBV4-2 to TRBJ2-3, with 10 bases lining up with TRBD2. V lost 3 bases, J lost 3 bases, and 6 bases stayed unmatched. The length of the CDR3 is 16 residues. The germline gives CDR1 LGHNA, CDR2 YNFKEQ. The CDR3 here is CASSHSGTSVTDTQYF. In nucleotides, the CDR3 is TGTGCCAGCAGCCACTCCGGGACTAGCGTAACAGATACGCAGTATTTT.

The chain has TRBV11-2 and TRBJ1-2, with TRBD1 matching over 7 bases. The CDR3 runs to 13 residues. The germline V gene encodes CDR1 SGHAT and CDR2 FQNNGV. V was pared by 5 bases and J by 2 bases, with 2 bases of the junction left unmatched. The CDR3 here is CASSPDRNYGYTF. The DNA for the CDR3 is TGTGCCAGCAGCCCGGACAGGAACTATGGCTACACCTTC.

CDR3 sequence: CASSLLRGETQYF. DNA for the CDR3: TGTGCCAGCAGCTTACTTCGCGGAGAGACCCAGTACTTC. V and J are TRBV7-2 and TRBJ2-5; no definite D call. The CDR3 has 13 amino acids. CDR1 is SGHTA and CDR2 is FQGNSA in the germline V gene. Deletions cut 2 bases from V and 4 bases from J, with 8 bases between.

This CDR3 reads CASKVTSPGGTQYF. Written as DNA, the CDR3 is TGTGCCAGCAAAGTAACCTCGCCCGGTGGGACCCAGTACTTC. This sequence joins TRBV28 and TRBJ2-5; no reliable D call. The germline V gene encodes CDR1 MDHEN and CDR2 SYDVKM. There are 14 residues in the CDR3. Trimming took off 7 bases at V and 7 bases at J, with 19 bases between the two ends. The full variable domain, completed using reference TRBV28 and TRBJ2-5, is DVKVTQSSRYLVKRTGEKVFLECVQDMDHENMFWYRQDPGLGLRLIYFSYDVKMKEKGDIPEGYSVSREKKERFSLILESASTNQTSMYLCASKVTSPGGTQYFGPGTRLLVL.